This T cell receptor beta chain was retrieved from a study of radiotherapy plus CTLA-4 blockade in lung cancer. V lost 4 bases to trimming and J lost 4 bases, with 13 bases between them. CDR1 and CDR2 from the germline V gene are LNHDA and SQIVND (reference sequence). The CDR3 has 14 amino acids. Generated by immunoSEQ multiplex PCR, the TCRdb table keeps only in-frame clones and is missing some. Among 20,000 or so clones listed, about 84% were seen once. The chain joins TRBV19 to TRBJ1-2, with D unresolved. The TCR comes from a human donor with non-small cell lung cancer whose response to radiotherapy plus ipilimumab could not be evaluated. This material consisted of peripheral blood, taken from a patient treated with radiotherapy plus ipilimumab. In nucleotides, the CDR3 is TGTGCCAGTAGTACCCCGGGAGCAGCCTATGGCTACACCTTC. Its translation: CASSTPGAAYGYTF. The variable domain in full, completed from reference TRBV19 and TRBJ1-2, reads DGGITQSPKYLFRKEGQNVTLSCEQNLNHDAMYWYRQDPGQGLRLIYYSQIVNDFQKGDIAEGYSVSREKKESFPLTVTSAQKNPTAFYLCASSTPGAAYGYTFGSGTRLTVV.